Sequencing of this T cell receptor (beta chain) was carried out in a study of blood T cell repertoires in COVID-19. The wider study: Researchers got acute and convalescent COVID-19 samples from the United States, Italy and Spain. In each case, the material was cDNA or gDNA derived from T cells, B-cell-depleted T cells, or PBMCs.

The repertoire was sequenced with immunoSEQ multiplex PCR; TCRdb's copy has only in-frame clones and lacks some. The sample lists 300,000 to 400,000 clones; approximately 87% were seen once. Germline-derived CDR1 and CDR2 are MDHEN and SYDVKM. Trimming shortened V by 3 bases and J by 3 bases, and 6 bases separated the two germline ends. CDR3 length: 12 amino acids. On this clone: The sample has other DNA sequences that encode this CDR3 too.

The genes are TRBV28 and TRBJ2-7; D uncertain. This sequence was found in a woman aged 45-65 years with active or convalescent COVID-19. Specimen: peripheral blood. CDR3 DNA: TGTGCCAGCAGTTTGAGTAGCTACGAGCAGTACTTC. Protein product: CASSLSSYEQYF.